These 9 T cell receptor beta chains share one sample of origin, sequenced in a study of blood T cell repertoires in COVID-19. Profiled with immunoSEQ multiplex PCR; TCRdb holds only in-frame clones, not every one. This table has around 170,000 clones, about nine tenths appearing once. Input material: peripheral blood. Every receptor here comes from a man in his sixties with acute or convalescent COVID-19.

The V and J genes are TRBV11-3 and TRBJ2-7, with 9 bases that match TRBD2. V shed 5 bases and J 0 bases; nucleotides not matched to a gene: 8. Germline V CDR1 and CDR2: SGHNT, YENEEA. This CDR3 region has 16 residues. The CDR3 spells CASSNMGSGSSYEQYF. The CDR3 DNA sequence: TGTGCCAGCAGCAATATGGGTAGCGGGAGCTCCTACGAGCAGTACTTC. Drawing the rest from reference TRBV11-3 and TRBJ2-7, the complete variable domain is EAGVVQSPRYKIIEKKQPVAFWCNPISGHNTLYWYLQNLGQGPELLIRYENEEAVDDSQLPKDRFSAERLKGVDSTLKIQPAELGDSAVYLCASSNMGSGSSYEQYFGPGTRLTVT.

V gene TRBV5-1 combines with J gene TRBJ2-3; D is undetermined. V was clipped by 1 base and J by 2 bases, with 14 bases between them. Per germline, CDR1 SGHRS and CDR2 YFSETQ. CDR3 length: 16 residues. The chain's CDR3 is CASSLSVGEFTDTQYF. The CDR3 nucleotides are TGCGCCAGCAGCTTGTCGGTCGGAGAATTCACAGATACGCAGTATTTT.

The chain uses TRBV7-2 and TRBJ2-1; 8 bases line up with TRBD2. The ends lost 4 bases at V and 7 bases at J; junction bases unmatched: 9. CDR1 SGHTA and CDR2 FQGNSA come from the germline V gene. CDR3 size: 15 residues. The CDR3 here is CASSSPGGRLNEQFF. CDR3 in DNA: TGTGCCAGCAGCTCGCCGGGAGGGAGGTTAAATGAGCAGTTCTTC.

The chain links TRBV7-3 to TRBJ1-2; TRBD1 agrees at 9 bases. CDR1 is SGHTA, CDR2 FQGTGA, per germline. CDR3 length equals 15 residues. J was trimmed by 3 bases and V by 5 bases; bases with no gene match: 7. The CDR3 bases are TGTGCCAGCAGCCCGGGACAGGGTCTTGACTATGGCTACACCTTC. This gives the protein CASSPGQGLDYGYTF.

The gene calls are TRBV4-3 and TRBJ2-4, with D possibly being TRBD1 (5 bases). The CDR3 extends over 15 amino acids. Germline V gene data show CDR1 as LGHNA and CDR2 as YSLEER. V shed 1 base and J shed 10 bases, with 17 bases lying between them. The CDR3 DNA follows: TGCGCCAGCAGCCAAGGCACCGGTACAGGTGAAATTCAGTACTTC. It codes for CASSQGTGTGEIQYF.

The chain is built from TRBV5-8 and TRBJ1-2; TRBD1 is a possible D gene (5 bases). V dropped 2 bases and J dropped 2 bases, with 10 bases sitting between them. The CDR3 loop spans 14 amino acids. In germline, CDR1 is SGHTS, CDR2 YDEGEE. This CDR3 reads CASSFYDRNYGYTF. CDR3 in DNA: TGTGCCAGCAGCTTCTACGACAGAAACTATGGCTACACCTTC.

This clone was seen a single time. The chain is built from TRBV12-5 and TRBJ1-2; D might be TRBD1 (5 bases). Germline V gene sequence: CDR1 LGHNT, CDR2 FRNRAP. There are 12 residues in the CDR3. The germline V and J ends were trimmed by 5 bases and 6 bases, with 10 bases remaining between them. The CDR3 DNA follows: TGTGCTAGTGGTACCCGACAGAATGGCTACACCTTC. Protein product: CASGTRQNGYTF.

The rearrangement links TRBV5-4 to TRBJ2-5; TRBD2 agrees at 14 bases. V was clipped by 1 base and J by 3 bases; unmatched bases: 5. From germline, CDR1 is SGHNT and CDR2 YYREEE (reference sequence). This CDR3 contains 17 residues. CDR3 DNA: TGTGCCAGCAGCTTGCAGGGACTAGCGGGAGTAAAAGAGACCCAGTACTTC. Its protein is CASSLQGLAGVKETQYF.

The V call is TRBV6-5, the J call TRBJ1-1; D not resolved. V lost 7 bases and J 0 bases, leaving 12 bases between the germline ends. The CDR3 is made up of 14 amino acids. The germline V gene has CDR1 MNHEY and CDR2 SVGAGI. CDR3 in DNA: TGTGCCAGCAACCCTCACTCGGTGAACACTGAAGCTTTCTTT. This translates into CASNPHSVNTEAFF.